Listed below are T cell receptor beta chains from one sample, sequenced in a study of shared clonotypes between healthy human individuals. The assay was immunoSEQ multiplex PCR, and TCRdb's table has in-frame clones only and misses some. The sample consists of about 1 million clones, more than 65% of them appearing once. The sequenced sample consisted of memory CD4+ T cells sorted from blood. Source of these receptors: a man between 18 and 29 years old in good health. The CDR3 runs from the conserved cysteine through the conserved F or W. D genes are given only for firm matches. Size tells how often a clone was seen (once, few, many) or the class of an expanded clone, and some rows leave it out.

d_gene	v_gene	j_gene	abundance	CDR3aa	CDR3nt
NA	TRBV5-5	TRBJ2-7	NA	CASSLGHKVGEQYF	TGTGCCAGCAGCTTGGGCCACAAAGTGGGGGAGCAGTACTTC
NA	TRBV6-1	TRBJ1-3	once	CASSELTPGGNTIYF	TGTGCCAGCAGTGAACTGACCCCGGGGGGAAACACCATATATTTT
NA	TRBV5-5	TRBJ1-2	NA	CASSRRQDSNYGYTF	TGTGCCAGCAGCCGGCGACAGGATTCGAACTATGGCTACACCTTC
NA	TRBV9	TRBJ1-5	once	CASSVEGDQPQHF	TGTGCCAGCAGCGTAGAGGGTGATCAGCCCCAGCATTTT
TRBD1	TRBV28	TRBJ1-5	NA	CASRTRTGGRLSEPQHF	TGTGCCAGCAGGACTCGGACAGGCGGAAGGTTATCGGAGCCCCAGCATTTT
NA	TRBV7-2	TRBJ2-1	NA	CASSRPGSSYNEQFF	TGTGCCAGCAGCCGGCCAGGGAGCTCCTACAATGAGCAGTTCTTC
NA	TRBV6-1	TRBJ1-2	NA	CASSEAGTLNYGYTF	TGTGCCAGCAGTGAAGCGGGGACCCTAAACTATGGCTACACCTTC
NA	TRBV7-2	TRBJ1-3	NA	CASSLGPSSGNTIYF	TGTGCCAGCAGCTTAGGTCCGAGCTCTGGAAACACCATATATTTT
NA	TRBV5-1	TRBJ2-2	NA	CASPDLNTGELFF	TGCGCCAGCCCGGACTTGAACACCGGGGAGCTGTTTTTT
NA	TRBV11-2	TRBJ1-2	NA	CASSLDRGRGYGYTF	TGTGCCAGCAGCTTAGATCGCGGCAGGGGATATGGCTACACCTTC
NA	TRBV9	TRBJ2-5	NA	CASSQGVQRTQYF	TGTGCCAGCAGCCAAGGGGTCCAACGGACCCAGTACTTC
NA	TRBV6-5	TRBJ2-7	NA	CASSYSVGRDEQYF	TGTGCCAGCAGTTACTCGGTCGGGAGAGACGAGCAGTACTTC
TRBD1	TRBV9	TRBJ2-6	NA	CASSVLGQASGANVLTF	TGTGCCAGCAGCGTATTAGGACAGGCCTCTGGGGCCAACGTCCTGACTTTC
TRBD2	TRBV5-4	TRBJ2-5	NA	CASSLVRLAGEETQYF	TGTGCCAGCAGCTTGGTACGACTAGCGGGGGAAGAGACCCAGTACTTC
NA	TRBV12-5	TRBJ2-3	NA	CASAKDRTDTQYF	TGTGCTAGTGCCAAGGACCGCACAGATACGCAGTATTTT
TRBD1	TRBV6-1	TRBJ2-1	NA	CASSLGQGVYNEQFF	TGTGCCAGCAGTTTGGGACAGGGAGTTTACAATGAGCAGTTCTTC
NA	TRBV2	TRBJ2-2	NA	CASSPAAGSFRELFF	TGTGCCAGCAGTCCCGCCGCGGGGAGTTTCCGGGAGCTGTTTTTT
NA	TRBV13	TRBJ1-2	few	CASSEQGRGWAGYTF	TGTGCCAGCAGCGAGCAGGGGAGGGGCTGGGCTGGCTACACCTTC
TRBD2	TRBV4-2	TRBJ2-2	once	CASSLKGLSGGTSTGELFF	TGTGCCAGCAGCCTCAAGGGCCTGAGCGGGGGGACCTCTACCGGGGAGCTGTTTTTT
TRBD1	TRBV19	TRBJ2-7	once	CASSMRLGTGLYEQYF	TGTGCCAGTAGTATGCGACTCGGGACAGGGCTCTACGAGCAGTACTTC
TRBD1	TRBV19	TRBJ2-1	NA	CASSAGTGEVYNEQFF	TGTGCCAGTAGTGCCGGGACAGGGGAGGTATACAATGAGCAGTTCTTC
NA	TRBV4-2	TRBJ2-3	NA	CASSQDMQGITDTQYF	TGTGCCAGCAGCCAAGATATGCAGGGAATCACAGATACGCAGTATTTT
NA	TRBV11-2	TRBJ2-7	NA	CASSSPPGRGNNEQYF	TGTGCCAGCAGCTCCCCCCCGGGCAGGGGCAACAACGAGCAGTACTTC
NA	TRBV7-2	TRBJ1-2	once	CASSTRGSGTAYGYTF	TGTGCCAGCAGCACCCGCGGGTCAGGGACGGCCTATGGCTACACCTTC
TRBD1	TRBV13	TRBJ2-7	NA	CASSPRWGDREENEQYF	TGTGCCAGCAGCCCTAGGTGGGGGGACAGGGAGGAAAACGAGCAGTACTTC
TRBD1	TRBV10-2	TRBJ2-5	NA	CATSGQNRGTQYF	TGCGCCACCTCGGGACAGAATCGGGGGACCCAGTACTTC
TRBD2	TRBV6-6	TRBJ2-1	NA	CASRSTSGREDNEQFF	TGTGCCAGCAGGTCGACTAGCGGGAGAGAAGACAATGAGCAGTTCTTC
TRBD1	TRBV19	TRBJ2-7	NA	CASSISRGSYEQYF	TGTGCCAGTAGTATTAGCAGGGGGTCCTACGAGCAGTACTTC
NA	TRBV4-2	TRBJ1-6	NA	CASSQDWQGNTRNSPLHF	TGTGCCAGCAGCCAAGATTGGCAGGGGAATACTAGGAATTCACCCCTCCACTTT
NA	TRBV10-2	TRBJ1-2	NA	CASSEQSYYGYTF	TGCGCCAGCAGTGAACAGAGCTACTATGGCTACACCTTC
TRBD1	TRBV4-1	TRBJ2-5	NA	CASSQVGTGGETQYF	TGCGCCAGCAGCCAAGTGGGGACAGGGGGCGAGACCCAGTACTTC
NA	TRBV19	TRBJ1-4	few	CASRKGVQGEKLFF	TGTGCCAGTAGGAAGGGAGTTCAAGGAGAAAAACTGTTTTTT
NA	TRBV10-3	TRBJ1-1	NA	CAIRDGNTEAFF	TGTGCCATCCGGGACGGGAACACTGAAGCTTTCTTT
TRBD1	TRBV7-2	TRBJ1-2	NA	CASSPTRDRGPYGYTF	TGTGCCAGCAGCCCCACCCGGGACAGGGGACCCTATGGCTACACCTTC
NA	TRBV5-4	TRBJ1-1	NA	CASSWRGETEAFF	TGTGCCAGCAGCTGGAGAGGGGAAACTGAAGCTTTCTTT
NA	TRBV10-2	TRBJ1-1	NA	CASRVTGDGTEAFF	TGCGCCAGCAGGGTCACCGGGGACGGCACTGAAGCTTTCTTT
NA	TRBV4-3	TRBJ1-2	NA	CASSPGKGGVYGYTF	TGCGCCAGCAGCCCCGGGAAAGGAGGGGTCTATGGCTACACCTTC
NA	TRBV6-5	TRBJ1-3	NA	CASRRDGGNTIYF	TGTGCCAGCAGGCGGGACGGAGGAAACACCATATATTTT
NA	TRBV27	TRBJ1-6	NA	CASSLAVNFYNSPLHF	TGTGCCAGCAGTTTAGCAGTCAACTTCTATAATTCACCCCTCCACTTT
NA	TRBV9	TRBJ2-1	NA	CASSVGRGTYNEQFF	TGTGCCAGCAGCGTAGGGAGGGGTACCTACAATGAGCAGTTCTTC
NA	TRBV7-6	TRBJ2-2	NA	CASSLVGRSELGELFF	TGTGCCAGCAGCTTAGTTGGGCGGAGTGAGTTGGGGGAGCTGTTTTTT
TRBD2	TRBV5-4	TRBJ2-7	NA	CASSYPGLAGRGEQYF	TGTGCCAGCAGCTACCCGGGGCTAGCGGGGAGGGGGGAGCAGTACTTC
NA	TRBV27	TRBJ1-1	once	CASSAPTRGGVNTEAFF	TGTGCCAGCAGTGCCCCGACGAGGGGAGGGGTGAACACTGAAGCTTTCTTT
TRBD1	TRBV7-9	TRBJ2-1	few	CASSSGQFYNEQFF	TGTGCCAGCAGCTCGGGACAGTTTTACAATGAGCAGTTCTTC
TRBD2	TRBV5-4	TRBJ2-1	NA	CASSLGTSGFSYNEQFF	TGTGCCAGCAGCCTCGGGACTAGCGGGTTCTCCTACAATGAGCAGTTCTTC
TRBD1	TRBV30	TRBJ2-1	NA	CAWSRQGFGEQFF	TGTGCCTGGAGTAGACAGGGGTTTGGGGAGCAGTTCTTC
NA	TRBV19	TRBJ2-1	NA	CASSNLGPQFF	TGTGCCAGTAGTAACCTGGGACCGCAGTTCTTC
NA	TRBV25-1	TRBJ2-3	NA	CASSRDTGWGDTQYF	TGTGCCAGCAGCCGGGACACGGGCTGGGGGGATACGCAGTATTTT
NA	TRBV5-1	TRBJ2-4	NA	CASSLDKEACYF	TGCGCCAGCAGCCTAGACAAGGAGGCTTGTTACTTC
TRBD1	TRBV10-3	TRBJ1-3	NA	CATGGSGNTIYF	TGTGCCACAGGGGGCTCTGGAAACACCATATATTTT
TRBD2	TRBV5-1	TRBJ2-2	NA	CASSLEVVLAGLNTGELFF	TGCGCCAGCAGCTTGGAGGTTGTACTAGCGGGATTGAACACCGGGGAGCTGTTTTTT
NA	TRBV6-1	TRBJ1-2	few	CASSTTPGVDYGYTF	TGTGCCAGCAGCACGACTCCCGGTGTGGACTATGGCTACACCTTC